This T cell receptor beta chain originates from a study of regulatory T cells in long-lasting Graves disease. About the study: For under 3 months, newly diagnosed Graves' patients had been taking antithyroid drugs.

For TCR beta, libraries came from iRepertoire HTBI primers and Arm-PCR of CDR3 regions. MiXCR was run by TCRdb on the multiplex PCR reads, yielding one entry per CDR3 protein. Counted here are 450,000 to 700,000 distinct CDR3 sequences, approximately 12% occurring once; the ten biggest clones make up 10%. Time point defined: newly diagnosed GD, antithyroid drugs for less than 3 months. PBMC-extracted RNA yielded the TCR library. As to this clonotype: The antigen is unknown.

Points from the study as a whole: Between persistent patients, 2,500 to 3,500 public clonotypes were shared, exceeding the approximately 900 shared between new patients.

CDR1 and CDR2 from the germline V gene are SGHTA and FQGNSA. This CDR3 region has 13 residues. Between the trimmed V and J ends, which lost 1 base and 4 bases, there was a span of 7 bases. These data also featured in a second study, about T cells in Graves' hyperthyroidism and ophthalmopathy.

The sequence derives from a man aged 25 to 40 with Graves disease. Sequencing was performed on peripheral blood mononuclear cells (PBMCs), taken at new diagnosis, from a patient treated with antithyroid drugs. The chain carries TRBV7-2 and TRBJ1-2; no clear D. The DNA for the CDR3 is TGTGCCAGCAGCTTAGAGGCATCCTATGGCTACACCTTC. It is translated as CASSLEASYGYTF.